A single sample gave rise to the 19 T cell receptor beta chains below, sequenced in a study of blood T cell repertoires in COVID-19. TCRdb's copy holds only in-frame clones and misses some; the assay was immunoSEQ multiplex PCR. The sample has tens of thousands of clones; around four fifths are singletons. Material for sequencing was peripheral blood. Receptors were obtained from a woman older than 75 with acute or convalescent COVID-19.

V gene TRBV23-1 combines with J gene TRBJ1-1, with D uncertain. TRBV23-1 carries the ORF label, with uncertain function. The germline V and J ends were trimmed by 2 bases and 5 bases, with 15 bases remaining between them. The CDR3 sequence is 15 residues long. The CDR3: CASSQKLLRWTEAFF. Here the CDR3 DNA reads TGCGCCAGCAGTCAAAAACTCCTCAGGTGGACTGAAGCTTTCTTT.

This sequence joins TRBV5-1 and TRBJ2-1, with TRBD2 identical over 11 bases. CDR3 length equals 17 residues. CDR1 and CDR2 from the germline V gene are SGHRS and YFSETQ. V trimming: 4 bases; J trimming: 4 bases; junction bases outside the gene matches: 10. CDR3 sequence (DNA): TGCGCCAGCAGCCCCATACTAGCGGGGGCGGCTTACAATGAGCAGTTCTTC. Translating it yields CASSPILAGAAYNEQFF.

The chain couples TRBV9 to TRBJ1-2; D ambiguous. V was clipped by 1 base and J by 0 bases, with 10 bases between them. CDR3 length: 15 residues. In germline, CDR1 is SGDLS, CDR2 YYNGEE. The CDR3 loop is CASSVSGSTNYGYTF. For the CDR3, the DNA is TGTGCCAGCAGCGTAAGCGGGTCTACTAACTATGGCTACACCTTC.

The V call is TRBV4-2, the J call TRBJ2-3; 7 bases are shared with TRBD1. Germline V gene lookup returns CDR1 LGHNA and CDR2 YNFKEQ. This CDR3 region has 16 residues. Trimming took 1 base from V and 4 from J; bases not matched to a gene: 8. The CDR3 DNA is TGTGCCAGCAGCCAAGGTGTTAGACAGGGTGCAGATACGCAGTATTTT. Its protein product is CASSQGVRQGADTQYF.

V and J are TRBV18 and TRBJ1-5; the D is unclear. The germline V gene encodes CDR1 KGHSH and CDR2 LQKENI. Trimming left V 0 bases short and J 6 bases short, with 3 bases between. CDR3 length equals 12 residues. This CDR3 reads CASSPPGQPQHF. The DNA for the CDR3 is TGTGCCAGCTCACCACCCGGTCAGCCCCAGCATTTT.

The chain joins TRBV28 to TRBJ1-3; D unresolved. V lost 6 bases, J lost 3 bases, and 12 bases lay in between. Germline CDR1 MDHEN, CDR2 SYDVKM. This CDR3 is built from 14 residues. CDR3 nucleotide sequence: TGTGCCAGCAGCCCGATGTACGGTGGAAACACCATATATTTT. It specifies CASSPMYGGNTIYF.

The chain joins TRBV19 to TRBJ2-5; D is possibly TRBD1 (6 bases). From germline, CDR1 is LNHDA and CDR2 SQIVND (reference sequence). V was pared by 5 bases and J by 1 base, with 17 bases between. The CDR3 has 16 residues. The CDR3 loop reads CASSAMSHRVQETQYF. Here the CDR3 DNA reads TGTGCCAGTAGTGCTATGTCTCACAGGGTCCAAGAGACCCAGTACTTC.

This clone was seen a handful of times. The rearrangement links TRBV6-5 to TRBJ1-1; 7 bases agree with TRBD1. The CDR3 loop spans 15 amino acids. Germline-derived CDR1 and CDR2 are MNHEY and SVGAGI. Trimming at V came to 6 bases and at J to 4 bases, leaving 11 bases not matched to a gene. The CDR3 nucleotides read TGTGCCAGCAGACCACAGGGGACCTTAAGCACTGAAGCTTTCTTT. Translation gives CASRPQGTLSTEAFF.

The chain links TRBV5-4 to TRBJ2-1, with 8 bases lining up with TRBD2. The junction had 11 bases not matched to a gene; V was cut back by 7 bases and J by 14 bases. The CDR3 has 12 residues. Germline V gives CDR1 SGHNT, CDR2 YYREEE (reference sequence). The CDR3 is CASFAPGLVEFF. The CDR3, as DNA: TGTGCCAGCTTTGCACCGGGACTAGTTGAGTTCTTC.

J is TRBJ2-1 and V is TRBV9, with 10 bases that match TRBD2. Germline V gives CDR1 SGDLS, CDR2 YYNGEE. After removal of 4 bases from V and 9 bases from J, the junction contained 13 bases not matched to a gene. This CDR3 is built from 16 residues. CDR3 in DNA: TGTGCCAGCAGCCCCCCCCTAGCGGGAGCCCTCCGTGAGCAGTTCTTC. Its protein product is CASSPPLAGALREQFF.

This sequence joins TRBV24-1 and TRBJ2-5, with 12 bases matching TRBD1. The CDR3 runs to 16 residues. V dropped 4 bases and J dropped 4; count of bases not matched to a gene: 6. In germline, CDR1 is KGHDR, CDR2 SFDVKD. CDR3 amino acids: CATSETGTGGSETQYF. The CDR3 DNA reads TGTGCCACCAGTGAAACCGGGACAGGGGGCTCAGAGACCCAGTACTTC.

The chain recombines TRBV5-1 with TRBJ2-5; 9 nucleotides match TRBD1. J lost 5 bases, V lost 4 bases, and 6 bases had no gene match. Germline assignment: CDR1 SGHRS and CDR2 YFSETQ. The CDR3 has 14 residues. The CDR3 loop reads CASSPTGGGETQYF. In DNA form, the CDR3 reads TGCGCCAGCAGCCCGACAGGGGGTGGGGAGACCCAGTACTTC.

This clone showed up just once. The chain links TRBV28 to TRBJ1-5; TRBD1 might be the D (6 bases). The V and J ends lost 8 bases and 4 bases respectively, with 21 bases between them. Germline CDR1 reads MDHEN; CDR2 reads SYDVKM. This CDR3 spans 16 amino acids. Here the CDR3 reads CASLSLTGRFNQPQHF. In DNA form, the CDR3 reads TGTGCCAGCCTTTCCTTAACAGGGCGATTTAATCAGCCCCAGCATTTT.

The genes are TRBV20-1 and TRBJ2-5; D perhaps matches TRBD1 (6 bases). Germline lookup yields CDR1 DFQATT and CDR2 SNEGSKA (reference sequence). V dropped 3 bases and J dropped 2 bases, with 13 bases sitting between them. There are 14 residues in the CDR3. CDR3 protein: CSASQQGPQETQYF. CDR3 in DNA: TGCAGTGCTAGTCAACAGGGTCCTCAAGAGACCCAGTACTTC.

The V and J genes are TRBV19 and TRBJ1-5; no definite D call. This CDR3 is built from 15 residues. V was pared by 2 bases and J by 5 bases, with 13 bases between. Germline loops: CDR1 LNHDA, CDR2 SQIVND (reference sequence). This chain's CDR3 is CASSISPQPYQPQHF. The CDR3 coding sequence is TGTGCCAGTAGTATATCCCCACAGCCCTATCAGCCCCAGCATTTT.

The rearrangement uses TRBV9 and TRBJ2-7; TRBD1 is a possible D gene (6 bases). V dropped 3 bases and J dropped 3 bases, with 13 bases sitting between them. CDR1 and CDR2 from the germline V gene are SGDLS and YYNGEE. CDR3 length: 14 residues. CDR3 residues: CASSEGRGSYEQYF. The CDR3 DNA reads as TGTGCCAGCAGCGAGGGCAGGGGCAGCTACGAGCAGTACTTC.

The chain employs TRBV14 and TRBJ2-3; 11 nucleotides line up with TRBD2. J was trimmed by 0 bases and V by 4 bases; bases with no gene match: 6. The CDR3 spans 17 residues. From germline, CDR1 is SGHDN and CDR2 FVKESK. The DNA for the CDR3 is TGTGCCAGCAGCCTACTAGCGGGGGCAGGTAGCACAGATACGCAGTATTTT. This gives the protein CASSLLAGAGSTDTQYF.

This clone appeared a few times. As DNA, the CDR3 is TGTGCCAGCAGCTACCTGGGGACAAGGCGCTACGAGCAGTACTTC. This encodes CASSYLGTRRYEQYF. The chain couples TRBV3-1 (or the pseudogene TRBV3-2) to TRBJ2-7, with D perhaps TRBD1 (6 bases). CDR1 and CDR2 from the germline V gene are LGHDT and YNNKEL (reference sequence). Trimming removed 5 bases at V and 3 bases at J, with 17 bases between. CDR3 length: 15 residues.

The V and J genes are TRBV29-1 and TRBJ2-3; 7 bases line up with TRBD2. Germline assignment: CDR1 SQVTM and CDR2 ANQGSEA. There are 14 residues in the CDR3. V shed 6 bases and J 5 bases; nucleotides not matched to a gene: 11. In DNA form, the CDR3 reads TGCAGCGTCCAACCGGGACTACCCGGAGATACGCAGTATTTT. Translation gives CSVQPGLPGDTQYF.